This record covers a single T cell receptor (beta chain). There are a few counts of this clonotype. Its antigen is currently not known. No base quality values were provided; no much bigger clone lies one nucleotide off. This sample is drawn from a study of T-cell reconstitution after alpha-beta-depleted transplantation in children (dated by TCRdb to 2015 to 2016). Background on the whole study: Using TCR repertoire profiling, the study followed T-cell immune reconstitution in a quantitative way in children after TCRalphabeta/CD19-depleted allogeneic hematopoietic cell transplantation. The full study reports these points: The frequencies of hyperexpanded clones fell over the following months, and after one year, T-cell counts and TCRbeta diversity were mostly attributed to newly produced T cells. The apparently early recovery of alphabetaT-cell counts about two months after transplant reportedly depended on only several hundred rapidly expanded clones that came from non-depleted graft cells. In some patients, the high TCRbeta diversity seen at day 60 was put down to recipient T cells and intrathymic progenitors that had survived conditioning.

Library method: PCR. The sequencing machine was an Illumina HiSeq 2500. TCR library preparation used molecular barcoding, with unique molecular identifiers applied to normalize quantification of the TCRbeta repertoire. The public reads were reprocessed in TCRdb via fastp at Q25 and MiXCR, keeping in-frame beta chains. Entries that share a CDR3 protein sequence are merged under the most common genes and DNA. The sample records more than 400,000 distinct CDR3 sequences, 11% of which are singletons. Around 15% of the sample rests with the top ten. From the germline V gene, CDR1 is SQVTM and CDR2 is ANQGSEA. The V end gives up 6 bases and the J end 1 base, leaving 3 bases in the junction not matched to a gene. Taken from cysteine to phenylalanine, the CDR3 has 14 residues. CDR3 DNA is the only sequence kept; it has 42 bases, read in frame from the first base. The treatment or condition label corresponds to: allogeneic hematopoietic cell transplantation with graft depleted of TCRalphabeta T cells and CD19 B cells. TCRalphabeta/CD19-depleted allogeneic hematopoietic cell grafts were given to the transplant recipients, all of whom were children.

This sequence originates from a female patient younger than 10 who had a stem cell transplant for aplastic anemia, so the T cells may come from the graft donor. The sample consisted of PBMCs, mostly from graft donor cells, taken 180 days after TCRalphabeta/CD19-depleted stem cell transplant. The rearrangement combines TRBV29-1 with TRBJ2-2; TRBD2 matches 9 bases in the middle. The nucleotides are TGCAGCGTGGCGGGAGGGGGGAACACCGGGGAGCTGTTTTTT. Its amino acids are CSVAGGGNTGELFF.